This is a list of T cell receptor beta chains from one sample in a study of T cell responses to AZD1222 COVID-19 vaccine. The table came from immunoSEQ multiplex PCR; TCRdb's copy has only in-frame clones and leaves some out. The sample includes around 95,000 clones, approximately 91% of them seen just once. The sequencing here drew on peripheral blood, taken on day 0 of AZD1222 vaccination. The receptors were gathered from an adult in good health. Both conserved end residues are part of each CDR3. A D gene is named only where the DNA matches it firmly. Some rows have no size entry. The others give once, few or many, or a class for an expanded clone.

V gene: TRBV5-1
CDR3 length: 16
clone size: -
D gene: TRBD1
J gene: TRBJ2-4
CDR3 protein: CASSFETGLAKNIQYF
CDR3 DNA: TGCGCCAGCAGCTTCGAGACAGGGTTAGCCAAAAACATTCAGTACTTC

V gene: TRBV18
CDR3 length: 17
clone size: -
D gene: -
J gene: TRBJ1-1
CDR3 protein: CASSPFSNRRVGTEAFF
CDR3 DNA: TGTGCCAGCTCACCATTTTCCAACCGACGTGTTGGCACTGAAGCTTTCTTT

V gene: TRBV6-5
CDR3 length: 13
clone size: -
D gene: TRBD1
J gene: TRBJ1-4
CDR3 protein: CAIRGQANEKLFF
CDR3 DNA: TGTGCCATCCGGGGACAGGCTAATGAAAAACTGTTTTTT

V gene: TRBV2
CDR3 length: 14
clone size: once
D gene: -
J gene: TRBJ1-5
CDR3 protein: CASTRGGIRQPQHF
CDR3 DNA: TGTGCCAGCACTAGGGGGGGGATACGCCAGCCCCAGCATTTT

V gene: TRBV12-2
CDR3 length: 17
clone size: -
D gene: -
J gene: TRBJ2-5
CDR3 protein: CASRLARRGRARETQYF
CDR3 DNA: TGTGCAAGTCGCTTAGCTCGGCGCGGGAGGGCCCGGGAGACCCAGTACTTC

V gene: TRBV3-1/TRBV3-2
CDR3 length: 12
clone size: -
D gene: -
J gene: TRBJ1-5
CDR3 protein: CASSQGTQPQHF
CDR3 DNA: TGTGCCAGCAGCCAAGGTACTCAGCCCCAGCATTTT

V gene: TRBV2
CDR3 length: 15
clone size: -
D gene: TRBD2
J gene: TRBJ2-1
CDR3 protein: CASSEIGRAYNEQFF
CDR3 DNA: TGTGCCAGCAGTGAAATCGGGAGGGCCTACAATGAGCAGTTCTTC

V gene: TRBV9
CDR3 length: 14
clone size: -
D gene: -
J gene: TRBJ1-1
CDR3 protein: CASSASGDGKEAFF
CDR3 DNA: TGTGCCAGCAGCGCTTCGGGAGACGGAAAGGAAGCTTTCTTT

V gene: TRBV27
CDR3 length: 17
clone size: -
D gene: -
J gene: TRBJ2-2
CDR3 protein: CASSSHGAGKLSGELFF
CDR3 DNA: TGTGCCAGCAGTTCCCACGGCGCAGGAAAACTCAGCGGGGAGCTGTTTTTT

V gene: TRBV11-1
CDR3 length: 15
clone size: -
D gene: -
J gene: TRBJ2-2
CDR3 protein: CASSLPGRNTGELFF
CDR3 DNA: TGTGCCAGCAGCTTACCAGGGAGGAACACCGGGGAGCTGTTTTTT

V gene: TRBV11-2
CDR3 length: 14
clone size: -
D gene: TRBD2
J gene: TRBJ2-5
CDR3 protein: CASSRSGSWETQYF
CDR3 DNA: TGTGCCAGCAGCCGGAGCGGGAGTTGGGAGACCCAGTACTTC

V gene: TRBV4-2
CDR3 length: 16
clone size: -
D gene: -
J gene: TRBJ2-7
CDR3 protein: CASSQGLGEWPYEQYF
CDR3 DNA: TGTGCCAGCAGCCAAGGCCTAGGGGAGTGGCCCTACGAGCAGTACTTC

V gene: TRBV6-1
CDR3 length: 14
clone size: once
D gene: -
J gene: TRBJ1-1
CDR3 protein: CASSEGQANTEAFF
CDR3 DNA: TGTGCCAGCAGTGAAGGACAGGCGAACACTGAAGCTTTCTTT

V gene: TRBV24-1
CDR3 length: 16
clone size: -
D gene: TRBD2
J gene: TRBJ2-5
CDR3 protein: CATSDQASGSRETQYF
CDR3 DNA: TGTGCCACCAGTGATCAGGCTAGCGGGAGTCGGGAGACCCAGTACTTC

V gene: TRBV28
CDR3 length: 12
clone size: -
D gene: -
J gene: TRBJ1-2
CDR3 protein: CAIWGGERGYTF
CDR3 DNA: TGTGCCATTTGGGGGGGGGAAAGAGGCTACACCTTC

V gene: TRBV9
CDR3 length: 14
clone size: once
D gene: -
J gene: TRBJ2-7
CDR3 protein: CASSLFTGGDEQYF
CDR3 DNA: TGTGCCAGCAGCTTATTTACAGGGGGGGACGAGCAGTACTTC

V gene: TRBV28
CDR3 length: 14
clone size: -
D gene: -
J gene: TRBJ2-1
CDR3 protein: CASSAGTSYNEQFF
CDR3 DNA: TGTGCCAGCAGCGCGGGTACCTCCTACAATGAGCAGTTCTTC

V gene: TRBV30
CDR3 length: 17
clone size: once
D gene: TRBD1
J gene: TRBJ1-6
CDR3 protein: CAWSYTGQKFYNSPLHF
CDR3 DNA: TGTGCCTGGTCATATACGGGACAGAAATTTTATAATTCACCCCTCCACTTT

V gene: TRBV2
CDR3 length: 15
clone size: -
D gene: -
J gene: TRBJ2-1
CDR3 protein: CASSDEQAPYNEQFF
CDR3 DNA: TGTGCCAGCAGTGATGAACAGGCACCCTACAATGAGCAGTTCTTC

V gene: TRBV9
CDR3 length: 13
clone size: -
D gene: -
J gene: TRBJ2-2
CDR3 protein: CASSVRSGGELFF
CDR3 DNA: TGTGCCAGCAGCGTAAGGAGTGGCGGGGAGCTGTTTTTT

V gene: TRBV19
CDR3 length: 14
clone size: -
D gene: -
J gene: TRBJ2-7
CDR3 protein: CASSMGGFSYEQYF
CDR3 DNA: TGTGCCAGTAGTATGGGGGGATTTTCCTACGAGCAGTACTTC

V gene: TRBV2
CDR3 length: 15
clone size: once
D gene: TRBD2
J gene: TRBJ2-3
CDR3 protein: CASIGTSGRTDTQYF
CDR3 DNA: TGTGCCAGCATCGGGACTAGCGGGAGAACAGATACGCAGTATTTT

V gene: TRBV28
CDR3 length: 16
clone size: -
D gene: -
J gene: TRBJ1-1
CDR3 protein: CASSLSGAQMNTEAFF
CDR3 DNA: TGTGCCAGCAGTTTGAGCGGGGCCCAAATGAACACTGAAGCTTTCTTT

V gene: TRBV28
CDR3 length: 15
clone size: -
D gene: TRBD1
J gene: TRBJ1-5
CDR3 protein: CASYITGTGNQPQHF
CDR3 DNA: TGTGCCAGCTACATAACCGGGACAGGGAATCAGCCCCAGCATTTT

V gene: TRBV7-9
CDR3 length: 15
clone size: few
D gene: -
J gene: TRBJ2-2
CDR3 protein: CASSDVLRNTGELFF
CDR3 DNA: TGTGCCAGCAGCGACGTACTGAGGAACACCGGGGAGCTGTTTTTT

V gene: TRBV6-4
CDR3 length: 15
clone size: -
D gene: TRBD2
J gene: TRBJ2-7
CDR3 protein: CASREGTSGNYEQYF
CDR3 DNA: TGTGCCAGTCGAGAAGGGACTAGCGGGAACTACGAGCAGTACTTC

V gene: TRBV21-1
CDR3 length: 17
clone size: -
D gene: -
J gene: TRBJ2-4
CDR3 protein: CASSDPRQVLAKNIQYF
CDR3 DNA: TGTGCCAGCAGCGATCCTAGACAGGTTCTAGCCAAAAACATTCAGTACTTC

V gene: TRBV7-9
CDR3 length: 15
clone size: -
D gene: TRBD1
J gene: TRBJ1-2
CDR3 protein: CASSPGDRANYGYTF
CDR3 DNA: TGTGCCAGCAGCCCAGGGGACAGGGCTAACTATGGCTACACCTTC

V gene: TRBV28
CDR3 length: 16
clone size: -
D gene: TRBD1
J gene: TRBJ1-5
CDR3 protein: CASSFHQGESNQPQHF
CDR3 DNA: TGTGCCAGCAGTTTCCACCAGGGGGAGAGCAATCAGCCCCAGCATTTT

V gene: TRBV6-5
CDR3 length: 14
clone size: -
D gene: -
J gene: TRBJ2-7
CDR3 protein: CASSTQGRAYEQYF
CDR3 DNA: TGTGCCAGCAGTACACAGGGAAGGGCCTACGAGCAGTACTTC

V gene: TRBV5-1
CDR3 length: 15
clone size: -
D gene: -
J gene: TRBJ1-5
CDR3 protein: CASSLAGQGGQPQHF
CDR3 DNA: TGCGCCAGCAGCTTGGCCGGCCAGGGTGGCCAGCCCCAGCATTTT

V gene: TRBV27
CDR3 length: 13
clone size: -
D gene: -
J gene: TRBJ1-6
CDR3 protein: CASSLGAGSPLHF
CDR3 DNA: TGTGCCAGCAGTTTAGGTGCAGGTTCGCCCCTCCACTTT

V gene: TRBV5-1
CDR3 length: 14
clone size: -
D gene: -
J gene: TRBJ2-7
CDR3 protein: CASSLGLITYEQYF
CDR3 DNA: TGCGCCAGCAGCTTGGGGCTGATAACCTACGAGCAGTACTTC

V gene: TRBV28
CDR3 length: 13
clone size: -
D gene: -
J gene: TRBJ2-3
CDR3 protein: CASTTIGTDTQYF
CDR3 DNA: TGTGCCAGCACGACGATTGGCACAGATACGCAGTATTTT

V gene: TRBV5-4
CDR3 length: 16
clone size: once
D gene: TRBD2
J gene: TRBJ2-2
CDR3 protein: CASSLKAGYNTGELFF
CDR3 DNA: TGTGCCAGCAGCTTGAAAGCGGGATATAACACCGGGGAGCTGTTTTTT

V gene: TRBV4-1
CDR3 length: 14
clone size: -
D gene: TRBD2
J gene: TRBJ2-1
CDR3 protein: CASSSPGGLYEQFF
CDR3 DNA: TGCGCCAGCAGCTCTCCGGGAGGTTTGTATGAGCAGTTCTTC